The 9 T cell receptor beta chains below were found in one sample sequenced in a study of CD8 T cells in ankylosing spondylitis. TCRdb fed the 5' RACE reads into MiXCR, producing one record per CDR3 protein. The table lists about 250,000 distinct CDR3 sequences, roughly 32% of them singletons. The specimen sequenced was blood, either unsorted or a sorted T cell fraction (not recorded which). These TCRs come from a male donor with ankylosing spondylitis or in good health (not recorded which).

The chain has TRBV5-1 and TRBJ1-6; 8 bases map to TRBD1. In germline, CDR1 is SGHRS, CDR2 YFSETQ. The CDR3 covers 18 residues. The J segment lost 5 bases and the V segment lost 3 bases, leaving 13 bases of the junction unmatched. The chain's CDR3 is CASSSNLDREFNNSPLHF. Here the CDR3 DNA reads TGCGCCAGCAGCTCCAACTTGGACAGGGAATTTAATAATTCACCCCTCCACTTT.

This sequence joins TRBV10-3 and TRBJ1-1; 9 nucleotides match TRBD1. Trimming at V came to 11 bases and at J to 6 bases, leaving 10 bases not matched to a gene. CDR3 size: 13 residues. CDR1 ENHRY and CDR2 SYGVKD come from the germline V gene. The CDR3 bases are TGTGCCGTTCAGTCGGGACAGGGCTCTGAAGCTTTCTTT. This codes for CAVQSGQGSEAFF.

This clonotype was counted only a few times. The chain uses TRBV7-2 and TRBJ2-3; 15 bases agree with TRBD2. V gave up 3 bases and J gave up 3 bases; unmatched junction bases: 1. The germline V gene has CDR1 SGHTA and CDR2 FQGNSA. The CDR3 covers 16 residues. The CDR3 nucleotides read TGTGCCAGCAGCTTCGGACTAGCGGGGGGGACAGATACGCAGTATTTT. Protein sequence: CASSFGLAGGTDTQYF.

This chain connects TRBV27 to TRBJ1-2, with a weak D call TRBD1 (5 bases). From germline, CDR1 is MNHEY and CDR2 SMNVEV (reference sequence). Trimming pared 5 bases from V and 0 bases from J, leaving 13 bases between. This CDR3 comprises 15 residues. The CDR3, as DNA: TGTGCCAGCAGTGCCTCAGGGCTGACTAACTATGGCTACACCTTC. Its translation is CASSASGLTNYGYTF.

J is TRBJ2-5 and V is TRBV20-1; D not resolved. Germline lookup yields CDR1 DFQATT and CDR2 SNEGSKA (reference sequence). This CDR3 contains 14 residues. V lost 1 base and J 2 bases, leaving 11 bases between the germline ends. In DNA, the CDR3 is TGCAGTGCTAGAGGAGTCCTTGGGCAAGAGACCCAGTACTTC. Protein: CSARGVLGQETQYF.

This clonotype was recorded at least ten times. The chain recombines TRBV5-1 with TRBJ2-5; 13 nucleotides align to TRBD2. Germline CDR1 SGHRS, CDR2 YFSETQ. This CDR3 is built from 14 residues. Trimming at V came to 3 bases and at J to 5 bases, leaving 1 base not matched to a gene. The CDR3 sequence: CASSSGLAGETQYF. The CDR3 DNA reads TGCGCCAGCAGCTCGGGACTAGCGGGGGAGACCCAGTACTTC.

This sequence joins TRBV2 and TRBJ2-3; 13 positions match TRBD2. V lost 4 bases and J lost 0; bases outside the gene matches: 7. The CDR3 contains 18 residues. Germline CDR1 reads SNHLY; CDR2 reads FYNNEI. The CDR3 here is CASSAGLAGAPSTDTQYF. CDR3 bases: TGTGCCAGCAGTGCAGGACTAGCGGGGGCACCGAGCACAGATACGCAGTATTTT.

This rearrangement joins TRBV5-1 to TRBJ2-7, with D possibly TRBD2 on 5 matching bases. The V end lost 6 bases, the J end lost 3 bases, and 7 bases lay between the germline ends. This CDR3 is 11 amino acids long. Germline CDR1 is SGHRS and CDR2 is YFSETQ. CDR3 region: CASTAGYEQYF. The CDR3 bases are TGCGCCAGCACCGCGGGCTACGAGCAGTACTTC.

The chain joins TRBV3-1 to TRBJ1-1; TRBD1 agrees at 10 bases. Germline CDR1 is LGHDT and CDR2 is YNNKEL (reference sequence). The trim removed 1 base at V and 11 bases at J, leaving 4 bases unmatched. CDR3 size: 13 residues. The CDR3 coding sequence is TGTGCCAGCAGCCAAGGAGGACAGGGGGAGGCTTTCTTT. It specifies CASSQGGQGEAFF.